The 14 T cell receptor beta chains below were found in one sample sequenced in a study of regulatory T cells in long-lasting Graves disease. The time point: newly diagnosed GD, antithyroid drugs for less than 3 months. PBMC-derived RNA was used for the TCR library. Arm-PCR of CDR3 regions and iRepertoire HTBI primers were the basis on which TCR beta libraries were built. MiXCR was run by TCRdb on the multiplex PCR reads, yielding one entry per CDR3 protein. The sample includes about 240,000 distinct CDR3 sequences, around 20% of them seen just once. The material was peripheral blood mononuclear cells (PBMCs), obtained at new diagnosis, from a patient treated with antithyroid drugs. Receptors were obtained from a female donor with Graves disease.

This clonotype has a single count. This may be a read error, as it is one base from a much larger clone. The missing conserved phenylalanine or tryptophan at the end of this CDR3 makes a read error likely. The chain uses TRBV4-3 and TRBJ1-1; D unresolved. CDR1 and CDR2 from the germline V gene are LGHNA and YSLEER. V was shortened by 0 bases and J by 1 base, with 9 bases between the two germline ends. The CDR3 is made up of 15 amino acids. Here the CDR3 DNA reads TGCGCCAGCAGCCAAGAAAAAGGTGGGAACACTGAAGCTTTCCTT. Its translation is CASSQEKGGNTEAFL.

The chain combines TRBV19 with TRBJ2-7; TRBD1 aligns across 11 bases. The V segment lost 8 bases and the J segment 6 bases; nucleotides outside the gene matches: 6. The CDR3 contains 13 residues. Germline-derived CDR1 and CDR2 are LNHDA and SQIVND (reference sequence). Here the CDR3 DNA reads TGTGCCAGTTCGGACAGGGGGCGCTCCGAGCAGTACTTC. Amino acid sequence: CASSDRGRSEQYF.

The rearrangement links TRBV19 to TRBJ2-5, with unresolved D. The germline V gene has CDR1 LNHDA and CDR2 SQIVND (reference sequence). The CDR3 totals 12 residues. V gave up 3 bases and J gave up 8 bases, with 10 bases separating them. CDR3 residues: CASSISGQTQYF. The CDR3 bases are TGTGCCAGTAGTATTTCGGGCCAAACCCAGTACTTC.

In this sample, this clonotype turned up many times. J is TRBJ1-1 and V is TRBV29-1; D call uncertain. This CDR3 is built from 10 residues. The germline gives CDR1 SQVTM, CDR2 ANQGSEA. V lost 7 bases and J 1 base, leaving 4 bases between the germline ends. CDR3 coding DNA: TGCAGCGGGTCGAACACTGAAGCTTTCTTT. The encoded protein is CSGSNTEAFF.

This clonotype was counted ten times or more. CDR3 protein: CASSSPGSYSNQPQHF. In nucleotides, the CDR3 is TGTGCCAGCAGTTCCCCGGGATCCTATAGCAATCAGCCCCAGCATTTT. V gene TRBV6-2 or TRBV6-3 combines with J gene TRBJ1-5; D ambiguous. In germline, CDR1 is MNHEY, CDR2 SVGEGT. The CDR3 spans 16 residues. V was cut by 4 bases and J by 0 bases, with 13 bases left in between.

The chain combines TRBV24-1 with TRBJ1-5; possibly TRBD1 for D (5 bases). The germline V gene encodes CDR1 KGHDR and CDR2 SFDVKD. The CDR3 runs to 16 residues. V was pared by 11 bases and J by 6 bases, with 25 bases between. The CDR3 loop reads CAISFPPPQGCQPQHF. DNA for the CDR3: TGTGCCATCTCTTTCCCTCCTCCTCAGGGATGTCAGCCCCAGCATTTT.

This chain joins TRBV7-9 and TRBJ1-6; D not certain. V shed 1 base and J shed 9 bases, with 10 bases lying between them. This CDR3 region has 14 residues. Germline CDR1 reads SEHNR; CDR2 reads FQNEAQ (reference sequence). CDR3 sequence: CASSLGAGGSPLHF. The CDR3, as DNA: TGTGCCAGCAGCTTAGGGGCCGGTGGTTCACCCCTCCACTTT.

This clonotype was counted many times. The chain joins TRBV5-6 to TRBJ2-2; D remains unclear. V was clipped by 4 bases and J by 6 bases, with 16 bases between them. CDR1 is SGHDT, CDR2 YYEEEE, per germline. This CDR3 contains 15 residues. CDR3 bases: TGTGCCAGCAGCGGAAAGTATGCTTACGCCGGGGAGCTGTTTTTT. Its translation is CASSGKYAYAGELFF.

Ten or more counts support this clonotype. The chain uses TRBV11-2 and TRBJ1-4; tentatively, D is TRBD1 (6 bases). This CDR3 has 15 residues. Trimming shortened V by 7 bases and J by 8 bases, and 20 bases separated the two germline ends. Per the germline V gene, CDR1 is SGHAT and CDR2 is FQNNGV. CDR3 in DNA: TGTGCCAGCACCCCGATCTTAGGGGGGGGGGAAAAACTGTTTTTT. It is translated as CASTPILGGGEKLFF.

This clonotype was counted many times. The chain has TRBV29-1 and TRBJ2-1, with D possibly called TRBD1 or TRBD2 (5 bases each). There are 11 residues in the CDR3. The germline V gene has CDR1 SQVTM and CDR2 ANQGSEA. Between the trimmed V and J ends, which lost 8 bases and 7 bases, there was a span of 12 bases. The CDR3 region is CSPVEGNEQFF. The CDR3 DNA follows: TGCAGCCCTGTAGAGGGGAATGAGCAGTTCTTC.

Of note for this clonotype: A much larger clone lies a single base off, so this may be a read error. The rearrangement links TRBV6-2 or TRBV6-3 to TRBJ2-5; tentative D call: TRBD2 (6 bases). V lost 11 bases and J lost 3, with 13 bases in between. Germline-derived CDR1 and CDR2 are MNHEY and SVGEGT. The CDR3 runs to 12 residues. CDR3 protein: CACGAGKETQYF. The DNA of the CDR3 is TGTGCCTGTGGGGCGGGAAAAGAGACCCAGTACTTC.

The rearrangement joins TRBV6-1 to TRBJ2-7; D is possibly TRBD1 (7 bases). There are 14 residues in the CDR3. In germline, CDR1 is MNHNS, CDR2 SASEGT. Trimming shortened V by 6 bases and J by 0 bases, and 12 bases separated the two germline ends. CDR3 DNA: TGTGCCAGCAGGCGGGACAGCCTCTCCTACGAGCAGTACTTC. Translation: CASRRDSLSYEQYF.

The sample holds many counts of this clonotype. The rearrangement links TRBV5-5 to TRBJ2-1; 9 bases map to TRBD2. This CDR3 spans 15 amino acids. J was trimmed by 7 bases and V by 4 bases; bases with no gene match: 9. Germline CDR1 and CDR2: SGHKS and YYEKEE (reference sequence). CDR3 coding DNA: TGTGCCAGCAGCCTTAGCGGGAGCGCTATTAATGAGCAGTTCTTC. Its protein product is CASSLSGSAINEQFF. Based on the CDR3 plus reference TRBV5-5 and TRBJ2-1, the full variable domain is DAGVTQSPTHLIKTRGQQVTLRCSPISGHKSVSWYQQVLGQGPQFIFQYYEKEERGRGNFPDRFSARQFPNYSSELNVNALLLGDSALYLCASSLSGSAINEQFFGPGTRLTVL.

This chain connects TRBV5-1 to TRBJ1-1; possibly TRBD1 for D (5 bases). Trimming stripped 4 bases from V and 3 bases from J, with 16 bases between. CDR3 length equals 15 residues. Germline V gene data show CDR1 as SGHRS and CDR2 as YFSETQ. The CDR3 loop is CASSPRVGEDTEAFF. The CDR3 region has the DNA TGCGCCAGCAGCCCCAGAGTGGGGGAGGACACTGAAGCTTTCTTT. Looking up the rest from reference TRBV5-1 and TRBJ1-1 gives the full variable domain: KAGVTQTPRYLIKTRGQQVTLSCSPISGHRSVSWYQQTPGQGLQFLFEYFSETQRNKGNFPGRFSGRQFSNSRSEMNVSTLELGDSALYLCASSPRVGEDTEAFFGQGTRLTVV.